The 8 T cell receptor beta chains given below trace back to one sample, sequenced in a study of cytomegalovirus exposure and HLA in healthy donors (dated by TCRdb to the late 2010s). The library was generated by the immunoSEQ multiplex PCR assay. The multiplex PCR relied on a mix of 60 forward primers for TCR Vbeta segments and 13 reverse primers for TCR Jbeta segments. In TCRdb, the immuneACCESS table is reduced to in-frame sequences with V and J assigned. These tables do not hold every clone; where another copy was compared, an unresolved V gene accounts for under half, and the others remain unexplained. The sample table records about 170,000 clones; around 80% of these occur just once. The top ten clonotypes cover 1% of the sample. The sequencing input was PBMCs. The receptor source for this set is a woman in her fifties or sixties in good health and CMV-seropositive.

The chain links TRBV28 to TRBJ2-3; D not certain. Trimming took 5 bases from V and 3 from J, leaving 6 bases between them. CDR1 and CDR2 from the germline V gene are MDHEN and SYDVKM. The CDR3 totals 12 residues. The CDR3 sequence: CASSPRTDTQYF. For the CDR3, the DNA is TGTGCCAGCAGTCCACGGACAGATACGCAGTATTTT.

The chain employs TRBV7-2 and TRBJ2-7; perhaps TRBD2 as D (6 bases). This CDR3 contains 15 residues. CDR1 is SGHTA and CDR2 is FQGNSA in the germline V gene. Trimming took 1 base from V and 6 from J, leaving 16 bases between them. This CDR3 is CASSLGSGRAAEQYF. The CDR3 DNA reads TGTGCCAGCAGCTTAGGTAGCGGTAGGGCAGCCGAGCAGTACTTC.

This rearrangement joins TRBV7-9 to TRBJ2-1, with 7 bases aligning to TRBD2. Germline trimming cut 2 bases from V and 6 bases from J; bases unmatched to any gene: 1. The CDR3 sequence is 13 residues long. CDR1 and CDR2 (germline): SEHNR, FQNEAQ (reference sequence). The CDR3 loop reads CASSLSGVNEQFF. The CDR3 region has the DNA TGTGCCAGCAGCTTAAGCGGGGTCAATGAGCAGTTCTTC.

This clone was seen just once. The chain joins TRBV7-8 to TRBJ1-2; 9 nucleotides line up with TRBD1. The CDR3 runs 15 residues. Trimming cost V 1 base and J 8 bases; bases outside gene matches: 8. Per germline, CDR1 SGHVS and CDR2 FQNEAQ. CDR3 bases: TGTGCCAGCAGCTTAGGGACAGGGGCCAAGGGGGGCTACACCTTC. This encodes CASSLGTGAKGGYTF.

The genes are TRBV7-3 and TRBJ2-1; 8 positions agree with TRBD1. This CDR3 contains 14 residues. Germline V lookup: CDR1 SGHTA, CDR2 FQGTGA. V gave up 4 bases and J gave up 4 bases; unmatched junction bases: 3. CDR3 coding DNA: TGTGCCAGCAGCTCCCGGACAGGGTACAATGAGCAGTTCTTC. Translating gives CASSSRTGYNEQFF.

For the CDR3, the DNA is TGTGCCAGCAGCTTAGGGGACACTAGCAATCAGCCCCAGCATTTT. Translated: CASSLGDTSNQPQHF. The chain joins TRBV7-2 to TRBJ1-5, with D possibly matching TRBD1 (6 bases). This CDR3 region has 15 residues. Germline loops: CDR1 SGHTA, CDR2 FQGNSA. V shed 1 base and J shed 0 bases, with 7 bases lying between them.

Points on this clone: Different DNA sequences within this sample yield the same CDR3. The chain joins TRBV11-2 to TRBJ1-1; perhaps TRBD1 as D (5 bases). Trimming cost V 0 bases and J 1 base, with 9 bases left between them. CDR1 SGHAT and CDR2 FQNNGV come from the germline V gene. The CDR3 sequence is 15 residues long. The CDR3 DNA is TGTGCCAGCAGCTTAGAAGCTAGGGGGAACACTGAAGCTTTCTTT. Amino acid sequence: CASSLEARGNTEAFF. The variable domain in full, with the rest retrieved from reference TRBV11-2 and TRBJ1-1, is EAGVAQSPRYKIIEKRQSVAFWCNPISGHATLYWYQQILGQGPKLLIQFQNNGVVDDSQLPKDRFSAERLKGVDSTLKIQPAKLEDSAVYLCASSLEARGNTEAFFGQGTRLTVV.

The rearrangement joins TRBV5-1 to TRBJ2-3; TRBD2 is a possible D gene (5 bases). CDR1 is SGHRS and CDR2 is YFSETQ in the germline V gene. V lost 0 bases, J lost 2 bases, and 7 bases lay in between. CDR3 length equals 14 residues. The chain's CDR3 is CASSLAGNTDTQYF. In DNA form, the CDR3 reads TGCGCCAGCAGCTTGGCGGGAAACACAGATACGCAGTATTTT.